This T cell receptor (beta chain) was sequenced during a study of T-cell reconstitution after alpha-beta-depleted transplantation in children. Germline CDR1 is MGHRA and CDR2 is YSYEKL. V lost 2 bases, J lost 4 bases, and 12 bases lay in between. The length of the CDR3 is 14 residues. There are many counts of this clonotype. What it recognizes is unknown. General study results and limits: Surviving recipient T cells and thymic progenitors accounted for the high day-60 TCRbeta diversity observed in some patients. When one year had passed after transplant, most T-cell counts and diversity came from newly produced T cells. About two months after transplant, alpha-beta T cells reportedly came from several hundred expanded graft clones.

The library targeted TCRbeta and was prepared with unique molecular identifiers. TCRdb passed the PCR reads through MiXCR, listing each CDR3 protein once. The table has about 830,000 distinct CDR3 sequences, 16% seen once. The gene calls are TRBV4-1 and TRBJ2-7; D is possibly TRBD1 (5 bases). The sequence was collected from a male patient under 18 who had a stem cell transplant for acute lymphoblastic leukemia, so the T cells may come from the graft donor. Here the sequenced sample was PBMCs, mostly from graft donor cells, taken 360 days after TCRalphabeta/CD19-depleted stem cell transplant. The CDR3 DNA follows: TGCGCCAGCAGCCAAAACCCTGACAGTTACGAGCAGTACTTC. Its protein product is CASSQNPDSYEQYF.